These 21 T cell receptor beta chains originate from one sample sequenced in a study of T cells after yellow fever vaccination. TCRdb re-called the 5' RACE reads with MiXCR, one entry per CDR3 protein. The table lists 250,000 to 400,000 distinct CDR3 sequences, roughly 4% of them singletons. Material: PBMCs, obtained 5 days after the yellow fever booster vaccination. The receptors shown here come from a man between 18 and 29 years old who received the YFV17D yellow fever vaccine.

This chain joins TRBV6-5 and TRBJ1-1, with no clear D. V was cut by 2 bases and J by 6 bases, with 13 bases left in between. Looked up from germline, CDR1 is MNHEY and CDR2 is SVGAGI. The length of the CDR3 is 14 residues. The CDR3 bases are TGTGCCAGCAGTTACCCTGGAAGGATCGCTGAAGCTTTCTTT. It specifies CASSYPGRIAEAFF.

A few counts support this clonotype. The V call is TRBV7-6, the J call TRBJ2-5; D gene uncertain. V lost 8 bases to trimming and J lost 1 base, with 5 bases between them. The CDR3 contains 11 residues. CDR1 is SGHVS, CDR2 FNYEAQ, per germline. CDR3 in DNA: TGTGCCAGCGGAATCCAAGAGACCCAGTACTTC. Amino acids: CASGIQETQYF.

The rearrangement uses TRBV28 and TRBJ1-2, with D perhaps matching TRBD1 (5 bases). This CDR3 contains 13 residues. The V end was cut by 7 bases, the J end by 8 bases, with 17 bases between. CDR1 and CDR2 from the germline V gene are MDHEN and SYDVKM. The CDR3 here is CASTLGGAGGYTF. CDR3 bases: TGTGCCAGCACCTTAGGAGGGGCCGGAGGCTACACCTTC.

The rearrangement uses TRBV7-7 and TRBJ2-1; D may be TRBD2 (7 bases). V shed 5 bases and J shed 7 bases, with 18 bases lying between them. CDR1 is SSHAT and CDR2 is FNYEAQ in the germline V gene (reference sequence). The CDR3 contains 15 residues. In DNA form, the CDR3 reads TGTGCCAGCAGCAGCGCGGGGGCCGGGGAAAATGAGCAGTTCTTC. Its protein is CASSSAGAGENEQFF.

This clonotype has more than one count but fewer than ten. The J gene is TRBJ1-2, the V gene TRBV12-3 or TRBV12-4, with no clear D. The CDR3 extends over 13 amino acids. The V gene lost 6 bases and the J gene lost 2 bases, with 10 bases spanning the gap. CDR3 amino acids: CASRQAGNYGYTF. CDR3 sequence (DNA): TGTGCCAGCAGGCAAGCCGGGAACTATGGCTACACCTTC.

This clonotype showed up many times. V usage is TRBV20-1 and J usage is TRBJ1-2; no clear D gene. The CDR3 covers 13 residues. The V gene's germline CDR1 is DFQATT and CDR2 SNEGSKA (reference sequence). V was trimmed by 3 bases and J by 4 bases, leaving 12 bases between them. CDR3: CSARSGVSYGYTF. CDR3 nucleotide sequence: TGCAGTGCTAGGTCCGGGGTGAGCTATGGCTACACCTTC.

The chain links TRBV7-2 to TRBJ2-1, with TRBD2 matching 10 bases. CDR1 and CDR2 (germline): SGHTA, FQGNSA. The CDR3 covers 16 residues. The J segment lost 4 bases and the V segment lost 4 bases, leaving 7 bases of the junction unmatched. The CDR3 DNA is TGTGCCAGCAGCTGGGGTGCTAGCGGGGGTTACAATGAGCAGTTCTTC. Translated: CASSWGASGGYNEQFF.

The chain couples TRBV18 to TRBJ1-2; 8 nucleotides agree with TRBD1. V lost 3 bases to trimming and J lost 6 bases; unmatched junction nucleotides: 6. The V gene's germline CDR1 is KGHSH and CDR2 LQKENI. The CDR3 runs 14 residues. The CDR3 sequence is CASSPRGQGHGYTF. CDR3 nucleotides: TGTGCCAGCTCACCGAGAGGACAGGGCCATGGCTACACCTTC.

Comment on this clonotype: At one boundary the junction diverges from the germline segment, which might be a read error. The rearrangement uses TRBV29-1 and TRBJ1-4; TRBD1 is a possible D gene (5 bases). This CDR3 region has 14 residues. Germline CDR1 SQVTM, CDR2 ANQGSEA. As DNA, the CDR3 is TGCAGCGTTGGACAGCCTACAACTATTGAAAAACTGTTTTTT. Its translation is CSVGQPTTIEKLFF.

Only a few counts were recorded for this clonotype. The rearrangement joins TRBV3-1 to TRBJ2-1; D uncertain. Trimming removed 2 bases at V and 5 bases at J, with 16 bases between. Germline lookup yields CDR1 LGHDT and CDR2 YNNKEL (reference sequence). The CDR3 spans 16 residues. Here the CDR3 DNA reads TGTGCCAGCAGCCAAATGGCCGTCGGAGCCCACAATGAGCAGTTCTTC. It encodes CASSQMAVGAHNEQFF.

This clonotype was recorded a few times. This rearrangement joins TRBV20-1 to TRBJ2-1; perhaps TRBD1 as D (5 bases). Deletions cut 5 bases from V and 3 bases from J, with 14 bases between. The CDR3 contains 14 residues. Per germline, CDR1 DFQATT and CDR2 SNEGSKA (reference sequence). The CDR3 DNA reads TGCAGTGCTCTCCCACTCGACAGCTACAATGAGCAGTTCTTC. Translation: CSALPLDSYNEQFF.

The chain links TRBV6-5 to TRBJ1-3; no clear D gene. The germline V and J ends were trimmed by 5 bases and 1 base, with 9 bases remaining between them. From germline, CDR1 is MNHEY and CDR2 SVGAGI. CDR3 size: 14 residues. The CDR3 protein is CASSRKGSGNTIYF. The CDR3 nucleotides read TGTGCCAGCAGTAGGAAAGGGTCTGGAAACACCATATATTTT.

This clonotype was recorded a few times. The J gene is TRBJ1-1, the V gene TRBV7-8; D is perhaps TRBD1 (5 bases). Trimming removed 5 bases at V and 0 bases at J, with 13 bases between. Germline V gene lookup returns CDR1 SGHVS and CDR2 FQNEAQ. This CDR3 comprises 15 residues. The CDR3 DNA reads TGTGCCAGCAGCGCGAGCGGGGGAATGAACACTGAAGCTTTCTTT. Translated, it gives CASSASGGMNTEAFF.

This clonotype appeared a few times. The J gene is TRBJ1-4, the V gene TRBV12-3 or TRBV12-4; possible D gene TRBD1, 5 bases. There are 15 residues in the CDR3. Trimming took 8 bases from V and 2 from J, leaving 15 bases between them. Here the CDR3 reads CASALRGMTNEKLFF. CDR3 nucleotides: TGTGCCAGCGCCCTACGGGGGATGACTAATGAAAAACTGTTTTTT.

This clonotype was counted at least ten times. The chain is built from TRBV7-9 and TRBJ2-3, with D possibly matching TRBD2 (6 bases). Germline CDR1 is SEHNR and CDR2 is FQNEAQ (reference sequence). The CDR3 runs 17 residues. Trimming took 3 bases from V and 1 from J, leaving 17 bases between them. The CDR3 DNA reads as TGTGCCAGCAGCTTGGTGCTTATGCGGGGAGGCACAGATACGCAGTATTTT. Translation gives CASSLVLMRGGTDTQYF. Filled out from reference TRBV7-9 and TRBJ2-3, the complete variable domain reads DTGVSQNPRHKITKRGQNVTFRCDPISEHNRLYWYRQTLGQGPEFLTYFQNEAQLEKSRLLSDRFSAERPKGSFSTLEIQRTEQGDSAMYLCASSLVLMRGGTDTQYFGPGTRLTVL.

This clonotype was detected a few times. This rearrangement joins TRBV6-6 to TRBJ1-4; D is unresolved. The germline V gene encodes CDR1 MNHNY and CDR2 SVGAGI (reference sequence). This CDR3 is 13 amino acids long. Trimming pared 6 bases from V and 8 bases from J, leaving 13 bases between. The CDR3 here is CASRFRLVEKLFF. The CDR3 region has the DNA TGTGCCAGCAGGTTCCGATTGGTGGAAAAACTGTTTTTT.

This clonotype has a count of ten or more. V gene TRBV7-2 combines with J gene TRBJ2-2; TRBD1 matches at 10 bases. CDR3 length: 15 residues. V was clipped by 5 bases and J by 3 bases; unmatched bases: 3. Per germline, CDR1 SGHTA and CDR2 FQGNSA. CDR3 coding DNA: TGTGCCAGCAGCCAGGACAGGGGGGACACCGGGGAGCTGTTTTTT. Translating gives CASSQDRGDTGELFF.

This clonotype occurred many times. V usage is TRBV7-9 and J usage is TRBJ2-1; 8 nucleotides line up with TRBD1. Germline-derived CDR1 and CDR2 are SEHNR and FQNEAQ (reference sequence). There are 13 residues in the CDR3. Trimming at V came to 5 bases and at J to 7 bases, leaving 4 bases not matched to a gene. CDR3 amino acids: CASSRTGKNEQFF. DNA of the CDR3: TGTGCCAGCAGCCGGACAGGGAAGAATGAGCAGTTCTTC.

Comment on this clonotype: Compared with germline, one end of the junction differs, possibly owing to a read error. Here the CDR3 DNA reads TGTGCTAGCAGCTTAGGAGGGGCGGCCACAGATACGCAGTATTTT. This sequence encodes CASSLGGAATDTQYF. The genes are TRBV7-7 and TRBJ2-3; a weak D match, TRBD2 (6 bases). The CDR3 length is 15 residues. Per the germline V gene, CDR1 is SSHAT and CDR2 is FNYEAQ (reference sequence).

This clonotype was detected many times. The chain employs TRBV4-3 and TRBJ1-1, with D uncertain. CDR1 is LGHNA and CDR2 is YSLEER in the germline V gene. V lost 0 bases to trimming and J lost 3 bases, with 5 bases between them. This CDR3 comprises 13 residues. CDR3 coding DNA: TGCGCCAGCAGCCAAGAGGGATACACTGAAGCTTTCTTT. Its protein is CASSQEGYTEAFF.

This clonotype occurred many times. This rearrangement joins TRBV21-1 to TRBJ2-1; the table's D call, TRBD1, has no DNA check behind it. TRBV21-1 is designated a pseudogene. This CDR3 contains 15 residues. The CDR3 DNA reads TGTGCCAGCCCCAACCGGGACAGAACCTACAATGAGCAGTTCTTC. Translating it yields CASPNRDRTYNEQFF.